The clone carrying this TCR beta chain was counted a few times. TCRdb itself ran the RT-PCR reads through MiXCR, one entry per CDR3 protein. The sample contains more than 600,000 distinct CDR3 sequences, less than 20% of which appear only once. The source of the sample is a study of response to subunit inactivated influenza vaccine. The ends were cut back, 5 bases at V and 2 bases at J, with 11 bases in the middle. The CDR3 is made up of 14 amino acids. From germline, CDR1 is SEHNR and CDR2 FQNEAQ (reference sequence). The sequencing here drew on PBMCs from blood, taken roughly 5 days after vaccination. The genes are TRBV7-9 and TRBJ2-3; unclear D gene. This receptor was taken from a man in his fifties or sixties who received an inactivated influenza vaccine. This CDR3 is CASSMSGTTDTQYF. The CDR3 DNA reads TGTGCCAGCAGCATGTCCGGTACCACAGATACGCAGTATTTT.